Presented here are 19 T cell receptor beta chains from one specimen sequenced in a study of technical replicates of blood from a few donors. Sequencing used immunoSEQ multiplex PCR; TCRdb keeps in-frame clones, though not all of them. The sample has around 68,000 clones, 95% to 98% seen once. The sample taken for sequencing was T cells isolated from PBMCs. Receptors originate from a human donor in good health.

The chain links TRBV7-2 to TRBJ2-2; TRBD1 aligns across 11 bases. V lost 3 bases and J lost 7; bases outside the gene matches: 7. The germline V gene has CDR1 SGHTA and CDR2 FQGNSA. This CDR3 region has 16 residues. The CDR3 reads CASSFRTGGAGGELFF. The CDR3 DNA reads as TGTGCCAGCAGCTTCAGGACAGGGGGCGCGGGCGGGGAGCTGTTTTTT.

The chain uses TRBV5-4 and TRBJ2-1; D uncertain. V lost 3 bases and J 8 bases, leaving 9 bases between the germline ends. The CDR3 totals 12 residues. CDR1 and CDR2 from the germline V gene are SGHNT and YYREEE (reference sequence). This CDR3 reads CASSSVRDEQFF. The CDR3 DNA is TGTGCCAGCAGCTCCGTGAGAGATGAGCAGTTCTTC.

The chain combines TRBV9 with TRBJ2-3, with 10 bases fitting TRBD2. CDR1 and CDR2 (germline): SGDLS, YYNGEE. This CDR3 region has 16 residues. After removal of 0 bases from V and 5 bases from J, the junction contained 6 bases not matched to a gene. CDR3 in DNA: TGTGCCAGCAGCGTAGTCGCTAGCGGGAGACTAGATACGCAGTATTTT. As protein: CASSVVASGRLDTQYF.

The V call is TRBV7-8, the J call TRBJ2-1; 14 bases line up with TRBD2. Germline V gene sequence: CDR1 SGHVS, CDR2 FQNEAQ. The V segment lost 1 base and the J segment 9 bases; nucleotides outside the gene matches: 5. There are 16 residues in the CDR3. CDR3 coding DNA: TGTGCCAGCAGCTTAGGACTAGCGGGAGGGCCCGGTGAGCAGTTCTTC. Translating gives CASSLGLAGGPGEQFF.

This clone turned up a few times. The J gene is TRBJ2-1, the V gene TRBV2, with 10 positions matching TRBD2. Germline CDR1 SNHLY, CDR2 FYNNEI. With V trimmed by 4 bases and J by 2 bases, 2 bases remained unmatched. The CDR3 totals 15 residues. The CDR3 DNA follows: TGTGCCAGCAGTGGGACTAGCGGAACCTACAATGAGCAGTTCTTC. This gives the protein CASSGTSGTYNEQFF.

The chain uses TRBV7-9 and TRBJ2-3, with 10 bases that match TRBD2. CDR1 and CDR2 (germline): SEHNR, FQNEAQ (reference sequence). V shed 2 bases, J shed 2 bases, and the junction held 7 bases outside the gene matches. This CDR3 spans 17 amino acids. The DNA for the CDR3 is TGTGCCAGCAGCTTAAGTACTAGCGGGACCTACACAGATACGCAGTATTTT. Translated, it gives CASSLSTSGTYTDTQYF. Together with reference TRBV7-9 and TRBJ2-3, the CDR3 gives the full variable domain: DTGVSQNPRHKITKRGQNVTFRCDPISEHNRLYWYRQTLGQGPEFLTYFQNEAQLEKSRLLSDRFSAERPKGSFSTLEIQRTEQGDSAMYLCASSLSTSGTYTDTQYFGPGTRLTVL.

The chain links TRBV4-3 to TRBJ2-4, with no clear D. V lost 0 bases and J lost 6, with 12 bases in between. Germline assignment: CDR1 LGHNA and CDR2 YSLEER. This CDR3 contains 15 residues. CDR3 amino acids: CASSQDLGAANIQYF. CDR3 DNA: TGCGCCAGCAGCCAAGACCTAGGCGCGGCAAACATTCAGTACTTC.

The CDR3 here is CSADSSYEQYF. DNA for the CDR3: TGCAGTGCTGACAGCTCCTACGAGCAGTACTTC. The chain is built from TRBV20-1 and TRBJ2-7; a possible D gene is TRBD1 (5 bases). CDR3 size: 11 residues. The ends were cut back, 5 bases at V and 0 bases at J, with 5 bases in the middle. Looked up from germline, CDR1 is DFQATT and CDR2 is SNEGSKA (reference sequence).

In this sample, this clone turned up once. The rearrangement links TRBV25-1 to TRBJ2-3; 8 bases fit TRBD2. Germline V gene sequence: CDR1 MGHDK, CDR2 SYGVNS. J gave up 3 bases and V 10 bases, and 3 bases lay outside the gene matches. This CDR3 has 12 amino acids. The chain's CDR3 is CATIAGTDTQYF. Here the CDR3 DNA reads TGTGCCACAATAGCGGGAACAGATACGCAGTATTTT.

The gene calls are TRBV7-3 and TRBJ2-7, with 9 nucleotides matching TRBD2. The CDR3 covers 14 residues. J lost 1 base, V lost 5 bases, and 3 bases had no gene match. Germline CDR1 SGHTA, CDR2 FQGTGA. CDR3 protein: CASSPSGKSYEQYF. The CDR3 DNA is TGTGCCAGCAGCCCTAGCGGGAAATCCTACGAGCAGTACTTC.

This sequence joins TRBV4-3 and TRBJ1-4; D perhaps matches TRBD1 (5 bases). The CDR3 loop spans 14 amino acids. The germline V gene encodes CDR1 LGHNA and CDR2 YSLEER. The V end lost 3 bases, the J end lost 8 bases, and 13 bases lay between the germline ends. The CDR3 nucleotides are TGCGCCAGCAGCCAGGACAATTTAGGAGAAAAACTGTTTTTT. Its protein is CASSQDNLGEKLFF.

With regard to this clone: Sequence at one end of the junction differs from germline and may be a read error. J is TRBJ1-5 and V is TRBV7-9; TRBD1 is a possible D gene (6 bases). The CDR3 length is 14 residues. Germline CDR1 reads SEHNR; CDR2 reads FQNEAQ (reference sequence). The CDR3 loop reads CANSLGGGHQPQHF. CDR3 in DNA: TGTGCCAACAGCTTAGGGGGAGGGCATCAGCCCCAGCATTTT.

This clone has only one observation. The V and J genes are TRBV30 and TRBJ2-3, with no clear D. CDR3 size: 12 residues. The V gene lost 0 bases and the J gene lost 4 bases, with 5 bases spanning the gap. CDR1 GTSNPN and CDR2 SVGIG come from the germline V gene (reference sequence). The CDR3 DNA follows: TGTGCCTGGAGTGTTCTAGCAGATACGCAGTATTTT. Its protein product is CAWSVLADTQYF.

J is TRBJ1-5 and V is TRBV7-2; TRBD1 matches at 8 bases. Germline CDR1 SGHTA, CDR2 FQGNSA. V lost 1 base to trimming and J lost 5 bases; unmatched junction nucleotides: 7. This CDR3 is 16 amino acids long. Written as DNA, the CDR3 is TGTGCCAGCAGCTTAGGCGGTGGACAGGGACATCAGCCCCAGCATTTT. Translated: CASSLGGGQGHQPQHF.

The gene calls are TRBV6-1 and TRBJ2-7; the match to TRBD2 covers 12 bases. The V segment lost 0 bases and the J segment 4 bases; nucleotides outside the gene matches: 1. The CDR3 is 15 residues long. Germline V lookup: CDR1 MNHNS, CDR2 SASEGT. The CDR3: CASSEALAGGYEQYF. CDR3 nucleotides: TGTGCCAGCAGTGAAGCCCTAGCGGGAGGGTACGAGCAGTACTTC.

V and J are TRBV4-3 and TRBJ2-7; D may be TRBD1 (7 bases). The length of the CDR3 is 17 residues. The germline V gene has CDR1 LGHNA and CDR2 YSLEER. Deletions cut 0 bases from V and 2 bases from J, with 17 bases between. The CDR3 spells CASSQDPTEGATYEQYF. CDR3 coding DNA: TGCGCCAGCAGCCAAGATCCTACGGAGGGGGCCACCTACGAGCAGTACTTC.

V usage is TRBV2 and J usage is TRBJ2-3, with D possibly matching TRBD2 (6 bases). The length of the CDR3 is 14 residues. The germline V and J ends were trimmed by 6 bases and 2 bases, with 12 bases remaining between them. Germline V gene sequence: CDR1 SNHLY, CDR2 FYNNEI. The CDR3 spells CASSPGLPTDTQYF. The CDR3 DNA follows: TGTGCCAGCAGCCCGGGACTTCCCACAGATACGCAGTATTTT.

This rearrangement joins TRBV6-1 to TRBJ2-2, with unresolved D. Germline loops: CDR1 MNHNS, CDR2 SASEGT. This CDR3 region has 15 residues. V was clipped by 6 bases and J by 2 bases, with 13 bases between them. In nucleotides, the CDR3 is TGTGCCAGCAGAATCCCATTACAAAACACCGGGGAGCTGTTTTTT. It yields the protein CASRIPLQNTGELFF.

The chain combines TRBV6-1 with TRBJ2-6; D call uncertain. Germline lookup yields CDR1 MNHNS and CDR2 SASEGT. CDR3 length equals 14 residues. V gave up 3 bases and J gave up 1 base, with 4 bases separating them. In DNA, the CDR3 is TGTGCCAGCAGTGATCCTTCTGGGGCCAACGTCCTGACTTTC. Amino acids: CASSDPSGANVLTF.